The 30 T cell receptor beta chains listed next were all sequenced from one sample in a study of human T cells and chemical hapten exposure (dated by TCRdb to the early 2020s). The time point label corresponds to: patch test 2, 6 weeks after DPC sensitization. What the treatment or condition label conveys for this sample: therapeutic diphenylcyclopropenone sensitization with weekly scalp DPC. The library was generated by RACE. Sequencing was performed on a NextSeq 500. TCRdb applied fastp at Q25 and MiXCR to the public reads, then kept only in-frame beta chains. Entries that share a CDR3 protein sequence are merged under the most common genes and DNA. Counted in this sample were just over 40,000 distinct CDR3 sequences; approximately 3.4% of them appeared once. Jointly, the top ten make up about 6.9% of the sample. This material consisted of whole blood, taken in connection with sensitization to the hapten diphenylcyclopropenone (DPC). The source of these receptors is a middle-aged man with alopecia areata. Some clones in this sample may be carry-over from other donors' samples.

This clonotype was seen repeatedly, ten times or more. The chain recombines TRBV7-8 with TRBJ2-6; a possible D gene is TRBD1 (6 bases). CDR1 and CDR2 from the germline V gene are SGHVS and FQNEAQ. V was cut by 1 base and J by 2 bases, with 15 bases left in between. There are 18 residues in the CDR3. The CDR3, as DNA: TGTGCCAGCAGCTTAGGTGCAGGGGCTTCGGCTGGGGCCAACGTCCTGACTTTC. Its protein product is CASSLGAGASAGANVLTF.

This clonotype was observed at least ten times. The chain is built from TRBV27 and TRBJ1-5; D is perhaps TRBD1 (5 bases). Germline V gene data show CDR1 as MNHEY and CDR2 as SMNVEV (reference sequence). The CDR3 has 14 amino acids. The ends were cut back, 3 bases at V and 4 bases at J, with 10 bases in the middle. The CDR3 sequence: CASSFGTANQPQHF. The CDR3 DNA follows: TGTGCCAGCAGTTTCGGGACGGCAAATCAGCCCCAGCATTTT.

This clonotype has a count of ten or more. V usage is TRBV7-9 and J usage is TRBJ2-3; TRBD2 matches 8 bases. The trim removed 5 bases at V and 7 bases at J, leaving 14 bases unmatched. This CDR3 has 16 residues. The V gene's germline CDR1 is SEHNR and CDR2 FQNEAQ (reference sequence). The CDR3 reads CASSPLPAGETNTQYF. CDR3 DNA sequence: TGTGCCAGCAGCCCTCTCCCAGCGGGAGAAACGAATACGCAGTATTTT. The whole variable domain, remainder taken from reference TRBV7-9 and TRBJ2-3, is DTGVSQNPRHKITKRGQNVTFRCDPISEHNRLYWYRQTLGQGPEFLTYFQNEAQLEKSRLLSDRFSAERPKGSFSTLEIQRTEQGDSAMYLCASSPLPAGETNTQYFGPGTRLTVL.

There are many counts of this clonotype. The genes are TRBV5-1 and TRBJ2-3; TRBD2 agrees at 8 bases. After removal of 2 bases from V and 0 bases from J, the junction contained 5 bases not matched to a gene. The germline CDR1 and CDR2 sequences are SGHRS and YFSETQ. CDR3 length: 16 amino acids. The CDR3 region is CASSFASGPSTDTQYF. In DNA form, the CDR3 reads TGCGCCAGCAGCTTTGCTAGCGGGCCTAGCACAGATACGCAGTATTTT.

This clonotype was observed at least ten times. V is TRBV28 and J is TRBJ2-7; 9 bases agree with TRBD2. CDR3 length: 13 amino acids. V shed 10 bases and J 3 bases; nucleotides not matched to a gene: 7. Germline lookup yields CDR1 MDHEN and CDR2 SYDVKM. In DNA, the CDR3 is TGTGCCACCTATAGCGGGGGAGGCTACGAGCAGTACTTC. It yields the protein CATYSGGGYEQYF.

This clonotype was seen many times. This chain joins TRBV10-3 and TRBJ1-2, with 7 bases lining up with TRBD1. There are 15 residues in the CDR3. After removal of 5 bases from V and 0 bases from J, the junction contained 6 bases not matched to a gene. Germline V gene data show CDR1 as ENHRY and CDR2 as SYGVKD. The CDR3 protein is CAISSGQSSNYGYTF. CDR3 in DNA: TGTGCCATCAGTTCGGGACAGAGCTCTAACTATGGCTACACCTTC.

This clonotype came up many times. The chain carries TRBV6-2 or TRBV6-3 and TRBJ1-5; D not certain. The CDR3 covers 14 residues. Trimming shortened V by 4 bases and J by 0 bases, and 7 bases separated the two germline ends. Germline V gene sequence: CDR1 MNHEY, CDR2 SVGEGT. DNA for the CDR3: TGTGCCAGCAGTTGGTGGGGTAGCAATCAGCCCCAGCATTTT. Protein product: CASSWWGSNQPQHF.

The chain uses TRBV12-3 or TRBV12-4 and TRBJ1-2, with D unresolved. V was pared by 2 bases and J by 5 bases, with 9 bases between. This CDR3 is built from 13 residues. CDR3 sequence: CASSLLTGYGYTF. CDR3 DNA: TGTGCCAGCAGTTTACTGACTGGTTATGGCTACACCTTC.

On this clonotype: This could be a read error, since a much larger clone is one nucleotide away. This rearrangement joins TRBV18 to TRBJ1-3; no clear D. There are 15 residues in the CDR3. V lost 4 bases and J 0 bases, leaving 10 bases between the germline ends. Germline loops: CDR1 KGHSH, CDR2 LQKENI. This CDR3 is CASSQNTVSGNTIYF. The CDR3 DNA follows: TGTGCCAGCTCACAAAACACGGTCTCTGGAAACACCATATATTTT.

This clonotype was found many times. The J gene is TRBJ2-7, the V gene TRBV20-1; TRBD2 agrees at 12 bases. Germline assignment: CDR1 DFQATT and CDR2 SNEGSKA (reference sequence). The CDR3 loop spans 11 amino acids. Written as DNA, the CDR3 is TGCGCCCCAGGACTAGCGGGAGAGCAGTACTTC. This gives the protein CAPGLAGEQYF.

The sample holds many counts of this clonotype. This sequence joins TRBV7-2 and TRBJ2-7; maybe TRBD1 (6 bases). The CDR3 contains 14 residues. V lost 6 bases and J lost 4, with 16 bases in between. Germline assignment: CDR1 SGHTA and CDR2 FQGNSA. CDR3 amino acids: CASRPTGTLYEQYF. As DNA, the CDR3 is TGTGCCAGCAGACCCACCGGGACACTTTACGAGCAGTACTTC.

This clonotype was detected ten times or more. The V call is TRBV27, the J call TRBJ1-1, with TRBD1 matching 7 bases. The CDR3 consists of 14 residues. Germline-derived CDR1 and CDR2 are MNHEY and SMNVEV (reference sequence). Trimming removed 2 bases from V and 10 bases from J; junction bases left unmatched: 10. The CDR3 DNA is TGTGCCAGCAGTTTAGGGTCCACAGGGGACGCAGCTTTCTTT. It yields the protein CASSLGSTGDAAFF.

As concerns this clonotype: This may come from a read error, since a much larger clone is one base off. The rearrangement links TRBV11-2 to TRBJ2-3; D unresolved. Germline lookup yields CDR1 SGHAT and CDR2 FQNNGV. This CDR3 is built from 12 residues. CDR3 sequence reads: CASSLGADTRYF. The CDR3 DNA is TGTGCCAGCAGCTTAGGCGCGGATACGCGGTATTTT.

This clonotype was detected a few times. The chain recombines TRBV7-2 with TRBJ2-3; D not certain. V lost 1 base and J 3 bases, leaving 8 bases between the germline ends. The CDR3 sequence is 14 residues long. In germline, CDR1 is SGHTA, CDR2 FQGNSA. CDR3 amino acids: CASSLELRTDTQYF. The CDR3 DNA reads TGTGCCAGCAGCTTAGAACTACGGACAGATACGCAGTATTTT.

This clonotype showed up many times. V gene TRBV5-1 combines with J gene TRBJ2-1; no reliable D call. From germline, CDR1 is SGHRS and CDR2 YFSETQ. Trimming took off 4 bases at V and 7 bases at J, with 6 bases between the two ends. The CDR3 runs 11 residues. DNA of the CDR3: TGCGCCAGCAGCCAAGGGAATGAGCAGTTCTTC. Translated: CASSQGNEQFF.

The table lists this clonotype with many counts. The V call is TRBV6-2 or TRBV6-3, the J call TRBJ2-1; 7 positions agree with TRBD2. The ends lost 6 bases at V and 3 bases at J; junction bases unmatched: 17. CDR1 and CDR2 from the germline V gene are MNHEY and SVGEGT. The CDR3 is 18 residues long. As DNA, the CDR3 is TGTGCCAGCAGCCCCCCTTCCCGAACTAGCGAGAACTACAATGAGCAGTTCTTC. Protein: CASSPPSRTSENYNEQFF.

This clonotype was seen only a few times. This sequence joins TRBV6-6 and TRBJ2-3, with 11 bases identical to TRBD2. This CDR3 is 16 amino acids long. Per the germline V gene, CDR1 is MNHNY and CDR2 is SVGAGI (reference sequence). V was clipped by 2 bases and J by 2 bases; unmatched bases: 3. The CDR3 DNA reads TGTGCCAGCAGTTACCGACTAGCGGGGACCACAGATACGCAGTATTTT. Its protein product is CASSYRLAGTTDTQYF.

The table lists this clonotype with many counts. In DNA form, the CDR3 reads TGTGCCAGCAGCACCCAGGGACTAGCGGGAGTCAAGGAGCAGTTCTTC. This encodes CASSTQGLAGVKEQFF. The chain uses TRBV7-3 and TRBJ2-1; 14 bases agree with TRBD2. The CDR3 contains 16 residues. Germline V gene lookup returns CDR1 SGHTA and CDR2 FQGTGA. V shed 5 bases and J 10 bases; nucleotides not matched to a gene: 10.

This clonotype has at least ten counts. This chain connects TRBV10-1 to TRBJ1-3, with D maybe TRBD1 (5 bases). Germline CDR1 WNHNN, CDR2 SYGVQD (reference sequence). Trimming removed 0 bases from V and 4 bases from J, with 10 bases in between. The CDR3 runs 15 residues. The DNA for the CDR3 is TGCGCCAGCAGTGAGTCCGCAGGGTTCGGAAACACCATATATTTT. It specifies CASSESAGFGNTIYF.

With regard to this clonotype: This may come from a read error, since a much larger clone is one base off. This chain joins TRBV6-2 or TRBV6-3 and TRBJ2-1, with D unresolved. Germline-derived CDR1 and CDR2 are MNHEY and SVGEGT. The CDR3 spans 13 residues. CDR3 sequence (DNA): TGTGCCCGCAGAGCTAGCTCCTACAATGAGCAGTTCTTC. Translated: CARRASSYNEQFF.

This clonotype has at least ten counts. The chain carries TRBV5-1 and TRBJ2-2; 12 nucleotides agree with TRBD2. After removal of 2 bases from V and 5 bases from J, the junction contained 4 bases not matched to a gene. Germline CDR1 and CDR2: SGHRS and YFSETQ. This CDR3 contains 16 residues. CDR3 in amino acids: CASSFLAGGKTGELFF. CDR3 DNA sequence: TGCGCCAGCAGCTTCCTAGCGGGAGGGAAGACCGGGGAGCTGTTTTTT.

This clonotype was detected many times. The chain uses TRBV14 and TRBJ2-1, with a tentative D call TRBD2 (5 bases). The CDR3 consists of 16 residues. V was shortened by 2 bases and J by 1 base, with 12 bases between the two germline ends. Germline V gene data show CDR1 as SGHDN and CDR2 as FVKESK. CDR3 sequence: CASSQLARASYNEQFF. CDR3 DNA: TGTGCCAGCAGCCAATTAGCGAGGGCATCCTACAATGAGCAGTTCTTC.

The chain uses TRBV12-3 or TRBV12-4 and TRBJ2-2, with D tentatively TRBD1 (6 bases). This CDR3 is built from 15 residues. V was clipped by 5 bases and J by 4 bases, with 14 bases between them. The CDR3 nucleotides are TGTGCCAGCAGTACGGGGTCAGGGGTCACCGGGGAGCTGTTTTTT. Translated: CASSTGSGVTGELFF.

Concerning this clonotype itself: This may stem from a read error, because a much larger clone lies one nucleotide away. V usage is TRBV5-1 and J usage is TRBJ2-3; 15 bases are a match to TRBD2. The CDR3 covers 17 residues. CDR1 is SGHRS and CDR2 is YFSETQ in the germline V gene. This CDR3 is CAISSTGLAGGGNTQYF. CDR3 DNA sequence: TGCGCCATCAGCTCGACGGGACTAGCGGGAGGCGGAAATACGCAGTATTTT.

This clonotype was seen many times. The rearrangement links TRBV6-5 to TRBJ2-7, with 7 bases identical to TRBD1. Trimming at V came to 4 bases and at J to 1 base, leaving 7 bases not matched to a gene. Germline loops: CDR1 MNHEY, CDR2 SVGAGI. The CDR3 sequence is 15 residues long. CDR3 region: CASSSPGTASYEQYF. As DNA, the CDR3 is TGTGCCAGCAGTTCCCCCGGGACAGCTTCCTACGAGCAGTACTTC.

This clonotype was counted ten times or more. The V call is TRBV28, the J call TRBJ2-1, with 8 bases lining up with TRBD2. The germline gives CDR1 MDHEN, CDR2 SYDVKM. J gave up 5 bases and V 6 bases, and 6 bases lay outside the gene matches. CDR3 size: 14 residues. CDR3 DNA sequence: TGTGCCAGCAGATATAGCGGGACCGACAATGAGCAGTTCTTC. Translation gives CASRYSGTDNEQFF. The full variable domain, in which reference TRBV28 and TRBJ2-1 provide the parts outside the CDR3, is DVKVTQSSRYLVKRTGEKVFLECVQDMDHENMFWYRQDPGLGLRLIYFSYDVKMKEKGDIPEGYSVSREKKERFSLILESASTNQTSMYLCASRYSGTDNEQFFGPGTRLTVL.

V and J are TRBV20-1 and TRBJ2-7; D remains ambiguous. The CDR3 has 12 amino acids. Germline V CDR1 and CDR2: DFQATT, SNEGSKA (reference sequence). Trimming stripped 6 bases from V and 4 bases from J, with 13 bases between. Here the CDR3 DNA reads TGCAGTGCGGTCTTCGTGGGTTACGAGCAGTACTTC. Translating it yields CSAVFVGYEQYF.

This clonotype was recorded many times. This chain joins TRBV20-1 and TRBJ2-7; tentative D call: TRBD2 (6 bases). This CDR3 is 13 amino acids long. Germline V gene lookup returns CDR1 DFQATT and CDR2 SNEGSKA (reference sequence). The V end lost 1 base, the J end lost 2 bases, and 9 bases lay between the germline ends. Written as DNA, the CDR3 is TGCAGTGCTAGAGGCGGGAAACCCTACGAGCAGTACTTC. It yields the protein CSARGGKPYEQYF.

This clonotype showed up many times. The chain links TRBV28 to TRBJ1-1; the match to TRBD1 covers 7 bases. The CDR3 sequence is 15 residues long. Trimming took 7 bases from V and 3 from J; bases not matched to a gene: 11. Germline V gene lookup returns CDR1 MDHEN and CDR2 SYDVKM. The CDR3 bases are TGTGCCAGCACCCCTGAGACAGGGCCCTACACTGAAGCTTTCTTT. Protein: CASTPETGPYTEAFF.

This clonotype showed up many times. This sequence joins TRBV18 and TRBJ2-3; D remains unclear. Trimming removed 3 bases from V and 1 base from J, with 8 bases in between. The CDR3 consists of 14 residues. Germline V gene lookup returns CDR1 KGHSH and CDR2 LQKENI. CDR3 in amino acids: CASSPLAGTDTQYF. In DNA, the CDR3 is TGTGCCAGCTCACCTCTCGCCGGCACAGATACGCAGTATTTT.